This TCR beta chain was profiled in a study of OX40 agonist ivuxolimab in advanced cancers. Study in general: Patients were infused with ivuxolimab every 2 weeks at 0.01 to 10 mg/kg.

Repertoires were generated with immunoSEQ multiplex PCR, while TCRdb's copy carries only in-frame clones and drops some. The table lists around 92,000 clones, approximately 94% of them singletons. This CDR3 has 18 amino acids. Germline lookup yields CDR1 SQVTM and CDR2 ANQGSEA. V gave up 1 base and J gave up 5 bases; unmatched junction bases: 14. The source was CD4+ or CD8+ T cells sorted from blood, collected in a trial of the OX40 agonist ivuxolimab. The chain recombines TRBV29-1 with TRBJ2-1; 10 nucleotides line up with TRBD2. The TCR originated in an adult with an advanced solid tumor such as melanoma, head and neck, liver or kidney cancer. The CDR3 region is CSVEGGGIAGGRNNEQFF. DNA for the CDR3: TGCAGCGTTGAAGGTGGCGGAATAGCGGGAGGCAGGAACAATGAGCAGTTCTTC.